The 21 T cell receptor beta chains reported below all come from one sample, sequenced in a study of human T cells and chemical hapten exposure. TCRdb re-analysed the RACE reads in MiXCR, keeping a single row per CDR3 protein. In the table there are around 130,000 distinct CDR3 sequences, approximately 10% of which are singletons. Noted time point: patch test 3, about 24 weeks after DPC sensitization. Noted treatment: therapeutic diphenylcyclopropenone sensitization with weekly scalp DPC. The sequenced sample was whole blood, obtained in connection with sensitization to the hapten diphenylcyclopropenone (DPC). These receptors were taken from a woman between 45 and 65 years old with alopecia areata. Some clones in this sample may be carry-over from other donors' samples.

This sequence joins TRBV6-1 and TRBJ1-1; D unresolved. From germline, CDR1 is MNHNS and CDR2 SASEGT. This CDR3 spans 12 amino acids. The V end lost 7 bases, the J end lost 5 bases, and 11 bases lay between the germline ends. The DNA of the CDR3 is TGTGCCAGCAATTTAAGGAGGACTGAAGCTTTCTTT. Residues: CASNLRRTEAFF.

This chain uses TRBV5-1 with TRBJ2-7; 11 nucleotides align to TRBD2. The length of the CDR3 is 19 residues. CDR1 is SGHRS, CDR2 YFSETQ, per germline. The V and J ends lost 5 bases and 3 bases, in that order; junction bases with no gene match: 19. In DNA, the CDR3 is TGCGCCAGCAGGCTTGCCCTAGCGGGAGGAGGGGTCGGGGACTACGAGCAGTACTTC. Translating gives CASRLALAGGGVGDYEQYF.

This clonotype was counted a few times. V gene TRBV28 combines with J gene TRBJ2-7; 9 bases are a match to TRBD1. Germline CDR1 and CDR2: MDHEN and SYDVKM. CDR3 length: 15 amino acids. With 1 base clipped from V and 12 bases from J, the junction kept 13 bases outside the gene matches. CDR3 DNA sequence: TGTGCCAGCAGTTTATCTAGGGACAGGGCTTACCCCGCGTACTTC. Protein sequence: CASSLSRDRAYPAYF.

A few counts support this clonotype. The chain has TRBV24-1 and TRBJ2-7; 7 nucleotides agree with TRBD2. Germline CDR1 reads KGHDR; CDR2 reads SFDVKD. V trimming: 2 bases; J trimming: 4 bases; junction bases outside the gene matches: 1. The CDR3 is made up of 13 amino acids. DNA for the CDR3: TGTGCCACCAGTGATTCACTAGCGTACGAGCAGTACTTC. This gives the protein CATSDSLAYEQYF.

V usage is TRBV6-6 and J usage is TRBJ1-5; the D gene is possibly TRBD1 (5 bases). Germline V lookup: CDR1 MNHNY, CDR2 SVGAGI (reference sequence). The ends were cut back, 8 bases at V and 6 bases at J, with 17 bases in the middle. The CDR3 has 14 residues. This chain's CDR3 is CASGLGGGVQPQHF. In nucleotides, the CDR3 is TGTGCCAGCGGGCTGGGGGGAGGGGTTCAGCCCCAGCATTTT.

This clonotype was seen a handful of times. The genes are TRBV6-5 and TRBJ1-6; TRBD1 aligns across 7 bases. CDR3 size: 15 residues. Germline lookup yields CDR1 MNHEY and CDR2 SVGAGI. J gave up 10 bases and V 5 bases, and 11 bases lay outside the gene matches. As DNA, the CDR3 is TGTGCCAGCAGTCGGACAGGCTCAATAGGCTCACCCCTCCACTTT. This codes for CASSRTGSIGSPLHF.

V usage is TRBV7-4 and J usage is TRBJ2-1; the match to TRBD2 covers 11 bases. Looked up from germline, CDR1 is SGHVT and CDR2 is SQSDAQ. Trimming at V came to 1 base and at J to 2 bases, leaving 4 bases not matched to a gene. This CDR3 comprises 17 residues. The CDR3 DNA sequence: TGTGCCAGCAGCTTAGGACTAGCGGGATCCCCCTACAATGAGCAGTTCTTC. Protein: CASSLGLAGSPYNEQFF.

V and J are TRBV5-1 and TRBJ2-1; 8 bases match TRBD2. The CDR3 has 16 residues. V gave up 3 bases and J gave up 8 bases; unmatched junction bases: 13. Germline V gene lookup returns CDR1 SGHRS and CDR2 YFSETQ. The DNA of the CDR3 is TGCGCCAGCAGCTCACTAAGCGGGAGCAAGTTGGATGAGCAGTTCTTC. Translation: CASSSLSGSKLDEQFF.

This clonotype appeared a few times. The chain couples TRBV10-3 to TRBJ2-3; D is uncertain. The CDR3 loop spans 15 amino acids. V lost 4 bases to trimming and J lost 0 bases, with 11 bases between them. Germline CDR1 reads ENHRY; CDR2 reads SYGVKD. The CDR3 protein is CAISASGDSTDTQYF. The CDR3 bases are TGTGCCATCAGTGCGTCAGGAGATAGCACAGATACGCAGTATTTT.

This clonotype occurred many times. The chain has TRBV6-5 and TRBJ2-7; the D call may be TRBD1 or TRBD2 (6 bases each). The germline V gene encodes CDR1 MNHEY and CDR2 SVGAGI. Deletions cut 11 bases from V and 5 bases from J, with 22 bases between. This CDR3 contains 14 residues. This CDR3 reads CAVSPPGASNEQYF. Here the CDR3 DNA reads TGTGCCGTCAGTCCCCCGGGGGCATCCAACGAGCAGTACTTC.

This clonotype was picked up a small number of times. This chain joins TRBV12-3 or TRBV12-4 and TRBJ1-5, with 9 bases lining up with TRBD1. V was pared by 5 bases and J by 3 bases, with 8 bases of the junction left unmatched. The CDR3 spans 16 residues. The CDR3: CASSPQGAVYNQPQHF. The DNA for the CDR3 is TGTGCCAGCAGTCCACAGGGGGCAGTTTACAATCAGCCCCAGCATTTT.

This clonotype was observed a handful of times. The rearrangement uses TRBV20-1 and TRBJ2-7; D possibly matches TRBD1 or TRBD2 (5 bases each). Germline V gives CDR1 DFQATT, CDR2 SNEGSKA (reference sequence). Trimming pared 5 bases from V and 1 base from J, leaving 15 bases between. This CDR3 contains 14 residues. Written as DNA, the CDR3 is TGCAGTGCTTGGGACGGGACGGGTTCCTACGAGCAGTACTTC. It encodes CSAWDGTGSYEQYF.

This chain links TRBV12-3 or TRBV12-4 with TRBJ1-5, with D uncertain. V was shortened by 3 bases and J by 2 bases, with 8 bases between the two germline ends. The length of the CDR3 is 14 residues. DNA of the CDR3: TGTGCCAGCAGTTTCACCCAGGGCAATCAGCCCCAGCATTTT. Encoded protein: CASSFTQGNQPQHF.

This clonotype showed up many times. V is TRBV6-2 or TRBV6-3 and J is TRBJ2-6; D is undetermined. With 6 bases removed from V and 2 bases from J, the gap between germline ends came to 5 bases. Germline CDR1 is MNHEY and CDR2 is SVGEGT. The CDR3 is 13 residues long. CDR3 residues: CASRPAGANVLTF. The CDR3 DNA reads as TGTGCCAGCAGACCGGCTGGGGCCAACGTCCTGACTTTC.

The CDR3 sequence: CASTSGDYGYTF. In nucleotides, the CDR3 is TGTGCCAGTACCTCCGGGGACTATGGCTACACCTTC. The chain employs TRBV19 and TRBJ1-2, with D unresolved. The CDR3 sequence is 12 residues long. Trimming took 7 bases from V and 3 from J, leaving 9 bases between them. CDR1 and CDR2 from the germline V gene are LNHDA and SQIVND (reference sequence).

This clonotype was counted between two and nine times. The V and J genes are TRBV6-1 and TRBJ1-5; a possible D gene is TRBD1 (5 bases). The V end lost 0 bases, the J end lost 4 bases, and 7 bases lay between the germline ends. The CDR3 length is 14 residues. CDR1 is MNHNS, CDR2 SASEGT, per germline. The CDR3 DNA sequence: TGTGCCAGCAGTGAAGCGCAGGGTAATCAGCCCCAGCATTTT. Its protein is CASSEAQGNQPQHF.

This clonotype has more than one count but fewer than ten. The chain recombines TRBV4-3 with TRBJ2-3, with TRBD2 matching 7 bases. Germline-derived CDR1 and CDR2 are LGHNA and YSLEER. The V and J ends lost 0 bases and 5 bases, in that order; junction bases with no gene match: 2. This CDR3 region has 14 residues. CDR3: CASSQDWGGDTQYF. CDR3 sequence (DNA): TGCGCCAGCAGCCAAGACTGGGGGGGAGATACGCAGTATTTT.

This clonotype was counted at least ten times. The chain is built from TRBV5-6 and TRBJ2-3; 8 nucleotides match TRBD2. The germline V gene encodes CDR1 SGHDT and CDR2 YYEEEE. Germline trimming cut 3 bases from V and 3 bases from J; bases unmatched to any gene: 3. The length of the CDR3 is 14 residues. In DNA, the CDR3 is TGTGCCAGCAGCTCGGGACTAGTTACAGATACGCAGTATTTT. This codes for CASSSGLVTDTQYF.

The CDR3: CSCSRSNSPLHF. CDR3 sequence (DNA): TGCAGCTGCAGCCGTAGTAATTCACCCCTCCACTTT. This chain links TRBV20-1 with TRBJ1-6; unclear D gene. Germline lookup yields CDR1 DFQATT and CDR2 SNEGSKA (reference sequence). This CDR3 contains 12 residues.

V and J are TRBV30 and TRBJ1-5; 7 bases line up with TRBD1. Trimming at V came to 2 bases and at J to 10 bases, leaving 8 bases not matched to a gene. This CDR3 contains 13 residues. The germline V gene encodes CDR1 GTSNPN and CDR2 SVGIG (reference sequence). CDR3 nucleotide sequence: TGTGCCTGGAGTCACAGGGGCGAGGGTCCCCAGCATTTT. Protein sequence: CAWSHRGEGPQHF.

The gene calls are TRBV27 and TRBJ2-1; 7 positions match TRBD1. This CDR3 region has 14 residues. Per the germline V gene, CDR1 is MNHEY and CDR2 is SMNVEV (reference sequence). V lost 4 bases and J lost 4; bases outside the gene matches: 4. The chain's CDR3 is CASSWDSQYNEQFF. The CDR3 nucleotides read TGTGCCAGCAGTTGGGACAGCCAATACAATGAGCAGTTCTTC.